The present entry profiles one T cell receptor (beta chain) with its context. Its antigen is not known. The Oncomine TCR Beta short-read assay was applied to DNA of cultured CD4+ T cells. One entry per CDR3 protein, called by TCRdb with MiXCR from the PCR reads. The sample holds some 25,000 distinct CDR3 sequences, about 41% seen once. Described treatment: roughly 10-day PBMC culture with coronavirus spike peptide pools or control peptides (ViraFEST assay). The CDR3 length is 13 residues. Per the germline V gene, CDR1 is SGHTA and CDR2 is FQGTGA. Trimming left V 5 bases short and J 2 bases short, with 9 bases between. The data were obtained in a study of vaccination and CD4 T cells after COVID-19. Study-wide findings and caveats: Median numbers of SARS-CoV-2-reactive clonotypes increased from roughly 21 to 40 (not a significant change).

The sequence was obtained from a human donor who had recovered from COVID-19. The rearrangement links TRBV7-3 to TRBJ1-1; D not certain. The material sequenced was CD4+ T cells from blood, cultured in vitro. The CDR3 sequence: CASSVSSNTEAFF. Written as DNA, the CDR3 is TGTGCCAGCAGCGTAAGTAGTAACACTGAAGCTTTCTTT.